These 14 T cell receptor beta chains originate from one sample sequenced in a study of T cells in Graves' hyperthyroidism and ophthalmopathy. Amplified TCR beta CDR3 regions derived from RNA transcripts. The TCR CDR3 first-round RT-PCR relied on the HTBI primer set. TCRdb re-analysed the multiplex PCR reads in MiXCR, keeping a single row per CDR3 protein. The repertoire holds under 300,000 distinct CDR3 sequences, with 20% to 25% as singletons. Sequenced sample: blood. All receptors derive from a middle-aged man with Graves' hyperthyroidism that later progressed to Graves' ophthalmopathy.

The chain links TRBV15 to TRBJ1-5; TRBD1 aligns across 11 bases. The junction had 15 bases not matched to a gene; V was cut back by 3 bases and J by 2 bases. The CDR3 is 20 residues long. Germline V gives CDR1 LNHNV, CDR2 YYDKDF (reference sequence). In DNA, the CDR3 is TGTGCCACCAGCAGCGAAGGACAGGGGGCGACGAACGTCCGCAATCAGCCCCAGCATTTT. Amino acids: CATSSEGQGATNVRNQPQHF.

The rearrangement uses TRBV6-2 or TRBV6-3 and TRBJ2-7; TRBD1 or TRBD2 may be the D gene (5 bases each). Germline lookup yields CDR1 MNHEY and CDR2 SVGEGT. CDR3 length: 16 residues. Deletions cut 0 bases from V and 0 bases from J, with 12 bases between. The CDR3 loop is CASSYSIGGSSYEQYF. CDR3 DNA: TGTGCCAGCAGTTACTCGATTGGGGGAAGCTCCTACGAGCAGTACTTC.

This clonotype was counted ten times or more. V is TRBV5-1 and J is TRBJ1-2, with unresolved D. The CDR3 runs to 18 residues. The V gene lost 0 bases and the J gene lost 5 bases, with 23 bases spanning the gap. Germline CDR1 SGHRS, CDR2 YFSETQ. The CDR3 loop reads CASSLVSQEEYPQYGYTF. The DNA of the CDR3 is TGCGCCAGCAGCTTGGTTTCCCAGGAAGAATACCCTCAGTATGGCTACACCTTC.

DNA of the CDR3: TGTGCCAGCAGTCCTAAGGGGGGCAATCAGCCCCAGCATTTT. Translated, it gives CASSPKGGNQPQHF. The chain employs TRBV6-1 and TRBJ1-5; a possible D gene is TRBD1 (6 bases). The length of the CDR3 is 14 residues. With 5 bases removed from V and 2 bases from J, the gap between germline ends came to 10 bases. CDR1 is MNHNS and CDR2 is SASEGT in the germline V gene.

In this sample, this clonotype turned up many times. This sequence joins TRBV12-3 or TRBV12-4 and TRBJ1-2; maybe TRBD1 (5 bases). This CDR3 is built from 11 residues. The CDR3 nucleotides read TGTGCGGAACCCGAGAGGGGCGGCTACACCTTC. Its translation: CAEPERGGYTF.

This clonotype was picked up many times. The chain combines TRBV7-9 with TRBJ1-1; D is perhaps TRBD1 (6 bases). Germline V lookup: CDR1 SEHNR, CDR2 FQNEAQ (reference sequence). Trimming removed 5 bases from V and 11 bases from J, with 12 bases in between. The CDR3 is made up of 11 amino acids. CDR3 sequence reads: CASSGQSRAFF. In nucleotides, the CDR3 is TGTGCCAGCAGCGGACAGTCCCGGGCTTTCTTT.

The chain carries TRBV11-2 and TRBJ1-2, with D maybe TRBD1 (5 bases). The CDR3 runs 13 residues. The germline V gene has CDR1 SGHAT and CDR2 FQNNGV. Trimming cost V 1 base and J 7 bases, with 10 bases left between them. The CDR3: CASSLVGASGYTF. CDR3 coding DNA: TGTGCCAGCAGCTTAGTTGGGGCCTCTGGCTACACCTTC.

This clonotype has at least ten counts. This sequence joins TRBV6-5 and TRBJ2-4; a weak D match, TRBD2 (6 bases). V was cut by 5 bases and J by 0 bases, with 14 bases left in between. The CDR3 runs 16 residues. In germline, CDR1 is MNHEY, CDR2 SVGAGI. The CDR3 DNA reads TGTGCCAGCAGTCTAGGGGCGGGACTAGCCAAAAACATTCAGTACTTC. Its protein is CASSLGAGLAKNIQYF.

The rearrangement uses TRBV28 and TRBJ1-2; 8 bases fit TRBD1. This CDR3 is 14 amino acids long. The trim removed 7 bases at V and 6 bases at J, leaving 10 bases unmatched. Germline V gives CDR1 MDHEN, CDR2 SYDVKM. CDR3 bases: TGTGCCAGCACCGAAGCAGCCAGGGGGCATGGCTACACCTTC. It is translated as CASTEAARGHGYTF.

This clonotype was recorded at least ten times. V and J are TRBV6-1 and TRBJ1-5, with D unclear. Trimming removed 10 bases at V and 4 bases at J, with 17 bases between. Germline-derived CDR1 and CDR2 are MNHNS and SASEGT. The CDR3 totals 14 residues. CDR3 in DNA: TGTGCCACCTCTCGATTGAGGGAAAATCAGCCCCAGCATTTT. This sequence encodes CATSRLRENQPQHF.

The J gene is TRBJ1-5, the V gene TRBV6-2 or TRBV6-3; 8 nucleotides line up with TRBD1. The CDR3 sequence is 17 residues long. Germline assignment: CDR1 MNHEY and CDR2 SVGEGT. J was trimmed by 2 bases and V by 2 bases; bases with no gene match: 8. CDR3 DNA sequence: TGTGCCAGCAGTTACGCCTCCAGGGGGCTTGGCAATCAGCCCCAGCATTTT. Protein: CASSYASRGLGNQPQHF.

This clonotype came up a few times. The V and J genes are TRBV12-5 and TRBJ1-2; possible D gene TRBD1, 6 bases. The germline V gene has CDR1 LGHNT and CDR2 FRNRAP. The CDR3 is 15 amino acids. The V end lost 2 bases, the J end lost 6 bases, and 16 bases lay between the germline ends. The CDR3 loop reads CASGLPDRRANGYTF. CDR3 coding DNA: TGTGCTAGTGGTTTGCCTGACAGGAGGGCGAATGGCTACACCTTC.

This clonotype showed up many times. The chain is built from TRBV7-9 and TRBJ2-5, with D perhaps matching TRBD1 (6 bases). The CDR3 is 14 residues long. Deletions cut 3 bases from V and 5 bases from J, with 13 bases between. From germline, CDR1 is SEHNR and CDR2 FQNEAQ (reference sequence). CDR3 protein: CASSFQGRMETQYF. The DNA of the CDR3 is TGTGCCAGCAGCTTCCAGGGGCGAATGGAGACCCAGTACTTC.

Ten or more counts support this clonotype. This chain uses TRBV28 with TRBJ2-7; 7 nucleotides align to TRBD1. CDR1 is MDHEN and CDR2 is SYDVKM in the germline V gene. The CDR3 is 15 residues long. The ends lost 7 bases at V and 2 bases at J; junction bases unmatched: 11. The CDR3 reads CASTSPSGQTYEQYF. For the CDR3, the DNA is TGTGCCAGCACCTCGCCCTCGGGACAGACCTACGAGCAGTACTTC.